A single sample gave rise to the 23 T cell receptor beta chains below, sequenced in a study of cytomegalovirus exposure and HLA in healthy donors. PCR primers comprised 60 Vbeta and 13 Jbeta primers. Sequencing was performed with immunoSEQ multiplex PCR; in TCRdb, only in-frame clones are kept and a portion is missing. Counted here are approximately 96,000 clones, around 67% occurring once; the ten biggest clones make up roughly 1.8%. Sequencing was carried out using PBMCs. Every receptor here comes from a male donor in good health and CMV-seronegative.

The rearrangement links TRBV5-1 to TRBJ2-3; perhaps TRBD2 as D (5 bases). The CDR3 is made up of 15 amino acids. Per the germline V gene, CDR1 is SGHRS and CDR2 is YFSETQ. Trimming pared 2 bases from V and 0 bases from J, leaving 10 bases between. This CDR3 is CASSLSGSSTDTQYF. The CDR3 DNA sequence: TGCGCCAGCAGCTTATCGGGATCTAGCACAGATACGCAGTATTTT.

In its sample, this clone was seen a few times. CDR3 nucleotides: TGTGCCAGCAGGGGGCCAGGGGGCTACCCCGGGGAGCTGTTTTTT. It encodes CASRGPGGYPGELFF. The chain employs TRBV2 and TRBJ2-2; 8 bases fit TRBD1. Losses at the gene ends were 6 bases for V and 6 bases for J; bases not matched to a gene: 9. CDR1 is SNHLY and CDR2 is FYNNEI in the germline V gene. This CDR3 region has 15 residues.

This clone occurred a few times. This chain links TRBV30 with TRBJ1-3; a weak D match, TRBD1 (6 bases). Trimming removed 2 bases from V and 6 bases from J, with 17 bases in between. Germline CDR1 is GTSNPN and CDR2 is SVGIG (reference sequence). This CDR3 comprises 15 residues. Written as DNA, the CDR3 is TGTGCCTGGAGTCCCGGGACACCTTCGCTAAACACCATATATTTT. This sequence encodes CAWSPGTPSLNTIYF.

The V gene is TRBV11-1, the J gene TRBJ2-5, with TRBD2 matching over 7 bases. This CDR3 region has 15 residues. Germline V gene lookup returns CDR1 SGHAT and CDR2 FQDESV (reference sequence). V shed 6 bases, J shed 2 bases, and the junction held 9 bases outside the gene matches. CDR3 region: CASSQRDLPQETQYF. CDR3 sequence (DNA): TGTGCCAGCAGTCAGCGGGACTTACCACAAGAGACCCAGTACTTC.

The J gene is TRBJ1-5, the V gene TRBV6-5, with D perhaps TRBD1 (6 bases). The CDR3 has 15 residues. Trimming took off 6 bases at V and 7 bases at J, with 19 bases between the two ends. Germline V gene data show CDR1 as MNHEY and CDR2 as SVGAGI. As DNA, the CDR3 is TGTGCCAGCAGCGAAAGAGGGGGGGTCGTCCAGCCCCAGCATTTT. It translates to CASSERGGVVQPQHF.

The rearrangement uses TRBV5-1 and TRBJ1-4; maybe TRBD1 (5 bases). CDR3 size: 14 residues. Trimming took off 3 bases at V and 4 bases at J, with 10 bases between the two ends. The germline CDR1 and CDR2 sequences are SGHRS and YFSETQ. In DNA form, the CDR3 reads TGCGCCAGCAGCTCGGGACTGAATAATGAAAAACTGTTTTTT. Protein: CASSSGLNNEKLFF.

This rearrangement joins TRBV7-2 to TRBJ2-3; 9 bases fit TRBD2. The V segment lost 6 bases and the J segment 3 bases; nucleotides outside the gene matches: 10. CDR1 and CDR2 from the germline V gene are SGHTA and FQGNSA. This CDR3 region has 16 residues. The CDR3 DNA is TGTGCCAGCAGAGTGGGGTCTAGCGGGGATACAGATACGCAGTATTTT. Encoded protein: CASRVGSSGDTDTQYF.

In its sample, this clone was seen once. The V call is TRBV2, the J call TRBJ2-5, with 7 bases aligning to TRBD1. This CDR3 has 15 residues. The V gene end was trimmed by 4 bases and the J gene end by 3 bases; junction bases not matched to a gene: 8. Germline CDR1 and CDR2: SNHLY and FYNNEI. CDR3 coding DNA: TGTGCCAGCAGTGTCCGCCGACAGGGTAAAGAGACCCAGTACTTC. This encodes CASSVRRQGKETQYF. Complete variable domain (other parts from reference TRBV2 and TRBJ2-5): EPEVTQTPSHQVTQMGQEVILRCVPISNHLYFYWYRQILGQKVEFLVSFYNNEISEKSEIFDDQFSVERPDGSNFTLKIRSTKLEDSAMYFCASSVRRQGKETQYFGPGTRLLVL.

CDR3 in amino acids: CASSGPSSGSIYEQFF. CDR3 nucleotide sequence: TGCGCCAGCAGTGGACCCTCTAGCGGGAGTATCTATGAGCAGTTCTTC. V gene TRBV5-1 combines with J gene TRBJ2-1; 10 bases are shared with TRBD2. The CDR3 extends over 16 amino acids. The germline V gene has CDR1 SGHRS and CDR2 YFSETQ. J gave up 8 bases and V 5 bases, and 13 bases lay outside the gene matches.

V usage is TRBV6-1 and J usage is TRBJ1-3; D is uncertain. The CDR3 is made up of 13 amino acids. V dropped 9 bases and J dropped 2 bases, with 11 bases sitting between them. Germline CDR1 and CDR2: MNHNS and SASEGT. CDR3 residues: CASRVRAGNTIYF. CDR3 bases: TGTGCCAGTCGAGTGAGAGCTGGAAACACCATATATTTT.

J is TRBJ1-1 and V is TRBV29-1; the D is unclear. Per the germline V gene, CDR1 is SQVTM and CDR2 is ANQGSEA. V was pared by 0 bases and J by 1 base, with 6 bases between. CDR3 length: 13 residues. CDR3 amino acids: CSVEDRSNTEAFF. The CDR3 coding sequence is TGCAGCGTTGAAGACAGATCGAACACTGAAGCTTTCTTT.

The gene calls are TRBV5-1 and TRBJ2-2, with 7 nucleotides matching TRBD1. V shed 0 bases, J shed 0 bases, and the junction held 2 bases outside the gene matches. CDR1 SGHRS and CDR2 YFSETQ come from the germline V gene. The CDR3 covers 16 residues. For the CDR3, the DNA is TGCGCCAGCAGCTTGGTTGGGACAGCGAACACCGGGGAGCTGTTTTTT. Translation: CASSLVGTANTGELFF.

The V and J genes are TRBV28 and TRBJ2-7; D might be TRBD2 (5 bases). CDR1 is MDHEN, CDR2 SYDVKM, per germline. The CDR3 extends over 14 amino acids. Trimming removed 6 bases from V and 2 bases from J, with 14 bases in between. In nucleotides, the CDR3 is TGTGCCAGCAGCGAGGGCCGCTTGGCCTACGAGCAGTACTTC. Translation: CASSEGRLAYEQYF.

V is TRBV19 and J is TRBJ2-7, with 8 bases lining up with TRBD1. V lost 10 bases and J lost 1; bases outside the gene matches: 9. CDR3 size: 14 residues. Looked up from germline, CDR1 is LNHDA and CDR2 is SQIVND (reference sequence). DNA for the CDR3: TGTGCCACCCGTTTTGACAGGGGATCCTACGAGCAGTACTTC. Translating gives CATRFDRGSYEQYF. Full variable domain (outside the CDR3, taken from reference TRBV19 and TRBJ2-7): DGGITQSPKYLFRKEGQNVTLSCEQNLNHDAMYWYRQDPGQGLRLIYYSQIVNDFQKGDIAEGYSVSREKKESFPLTVTSAQKNPTAFYLCATRFDRGSYEQYFGPGTRLTVT.

The V gene is TRBV2, the J gene TRBJ2-1; 12 bases fit TRBD2. The CDR3 sequence is 14 residues long. The germline gives CDR1 SNHLY, CDR2 FYNNEI. V gave up 6 bases and J gave up 6 bases; unmatched junction bases: 3. The CDR3 is CASSRTSGINEQFF. In DNA, the CDR3 is TGTGCCAGCAGCCGGACTAGCGGGATCAATGAGCAGTTCTTC. Full variable domain (rest looked up from reference TRBV2 and TRBJ2-1): EPEVTQTPSHQVTQMGQEVILRCVPISNHLYFYWYRQILGQKVEFLVSFYNNEISEKSEIFDDQFSVERPDGSNFTLKIRSTKLEDSAMYFCASSRTSGINEQFFGPGTRLTVL.

This clone has only a few counts. This sequence joins TRBV7-3 and TRBJ2-1, with a weak D call TRBD2 (6 bases). This CDR3 has 15 residues. V lost 5 bases, J lost 8 bases, and 19 bases lay in between. Germline loops: CDR1 SGHTA, CDR2 FQGTGA. DNA for the CDR3: TGTGCCAGCAGCCCGACGCCCGATGGAGGGGATGAGCAGTTCTTC. Its translation is CASSPTPDGGDEQFF.

The count of this clone is one. The chain is built from TRBV25-1 and TRBJ2-1; perhaps TRBD2 as D (6 bases). Looked up from germline, CDR1 is MGHDK and CDR2 is SYGVNS. The CDR3 runs to 16 residues. The V end was cut by 4 bases, the J end by 0 bases, with 13 bases between. The CDR3: CASSVPSVSSYNEQFF. CDR3 DNA sequence: TGTGCCAGCAGTGTGCCTAGCGTTAGCTCCTACAATGAGCAGTTCTTC. Full variable domain (missing parts from reference TRBV25-1 and TRBJ2-1): EADIYQTPRYLVIGTGKKITLECSQTMGHDKMYWYQQDPGMELHLIHYSYGVNSTEKGDLSSESTVSRIRTEHFPLTLESARPSHTSQYLCASSVPSVSSYNEQFFGPGTRLTVL.

The chain uses TRBV7-9 and TRBJ1-2, with D perhaps matching TRBD1 (5 bases). The CDR3 consists of 16 residues. Trimming removed 1 base from V and 2 bases from J, with 14 bases in between. Germline loops: CDR1 SEHNR, CDR2 FQNEAQ (reference sequence). CDR3 sequence reads: CASSLVAGKGNYGYTF. DNA of the CDR3: TGTGCCAGCAGCTTAGTCGCAGGGAAAGGGAACTATGGCTACACCTTC.

The chain carries TRBV7-2 and TRBJ2-3; D possibly corresponds to TRBD2 (6 bases). The germline V and J ends were trimmed by 1 base and 1 base, with 9 bases remaining between them. The CDR3 is 15 residues long. From germline, CDR1 is SGHTA and CDR2 FQGNSA. Here the CDR3 reads CASSLGPGGTDTQYF. The CDR3 nucleotides read TGTGCCAGCAGCTTAGGGCCGGGGGGCACAGATACGCAGTATTTT.

CDR3 DNA sequence: TGTGCCTGGAGTGTCGGCGGGAGGGCGACCTACGAGCAGTACTTC. Its translation: CAWSVGGRATYEQYF. The chain joins TRBV30 to TRBJ2-7, with 9 bases identical to TRBD2. Germline values: CDR1 GTSNPN, CDR2 SVGIG (reference sequence). V lost 0 bases and J lost 2; bases outside the gene matches: 5. There are 15 residues in the CDR3. The whole variable domain, remainder taken from reference TRBV30 and TRBJ2-7, is SQTIHQWPATLVQPVGSPLSLECTVEGTSNPNLYWYRQAAGRGLQLLFYSVGIGQISSEVPQNLSASRPQDRQFILSSKKLLLSDSGFYLCAWSVGGRATYEQYFGPGTRLTVT.

This clone was seen more than once but under ten times. The CDR3 DNA reads TGCGCCAGCAGATCCGACAGAGACGGAACCGACTACACCTTC. Translating it yields CASRSDRDGTDYTF. The chain is built from TRBV10-1 and TRBJ1-2; TRBD1 might be the D (5 bases). This CDR3 region has 14 residues. Germline lookup yields CDR1 WNHNN and CDR2 SYGVQD (reference sequence). The V end lost 6 bases, the J end lost 10 bases, and 21 bases lay between the germline ends.

In this sample, this clone turned up a few times. Other DNA sequences of this sample code for an identical CDR3. This sequence joins TRBV28 and TRBJ2-7; maybe TRBD2 (6 bases). The CDR3 consists of 12 residues. V was trimmed by 7 bases and J by 2 bases, leaving 9 bases between them. Germline CDR1 MDHEN, CDR2 SYDVKM. As DNA, the CDR3 is TGTGCCAGCACTTCGGGGGCCTACGAGCAGTACTTC. Amino acid sequence: CASTSGAYEQYF.

This clone was recorded a few times. The chain has TRBV28 and TRBJ1-4; D possibly corresponds to TRBD1 (5 bases). The CDR3 has 12 amino acids. Per germline, CDR1 MDHEN and CDR2 SYDVKM. V was cut by 11 bases and J by 4 bases, with 11 bases left in between. Here the CDR3 reads CAYRGDNEKLFF. The DNA of the CDR3 is TGTGCCTACCGGGGGGATAATGAAAAACTGTTTTTT.